This TCR beta chain was recovered during a study of CD4+ T cells in melanoma. This clone has only a few counts. Its cognate antigen is unknown. Germline CDR1 reads SGHRS; CDR2 reads YFSETQ. CDR3 size: 13 residues. The germline V and J ends were trimmed by 2 bases and 4 bases, with 9 bases remaining between them. Whole-study findings and limits: CD8+ T cell, macrophage and B cell function reportedly correlated with neoantigen-specific CD4+ T cells. In melanoma, neoantigen-specific CD4+ T cells reportedly differed in differentiation state.

This table comes from immunoSEQ multiplex PCR, and its TCRdb copy is limited to in-frame clones, with some not included. The sample carries some 14,000 clones, about three quarters recorded once. The sample consisted of cells from a culture (not recorded whether cultured in vitro). This chain joins TRBV5-1 and TRBJ1-2; weak D call: TRBD1 (5 bases). This clonotype was sampled from a human donor with melanoma. CDR3 sequence: CASSFPGIYGYTF. The CDR3 DNA reads TGCGCCAGCAGCTTCCCAGGGATCTATGGCTACACCTTC.